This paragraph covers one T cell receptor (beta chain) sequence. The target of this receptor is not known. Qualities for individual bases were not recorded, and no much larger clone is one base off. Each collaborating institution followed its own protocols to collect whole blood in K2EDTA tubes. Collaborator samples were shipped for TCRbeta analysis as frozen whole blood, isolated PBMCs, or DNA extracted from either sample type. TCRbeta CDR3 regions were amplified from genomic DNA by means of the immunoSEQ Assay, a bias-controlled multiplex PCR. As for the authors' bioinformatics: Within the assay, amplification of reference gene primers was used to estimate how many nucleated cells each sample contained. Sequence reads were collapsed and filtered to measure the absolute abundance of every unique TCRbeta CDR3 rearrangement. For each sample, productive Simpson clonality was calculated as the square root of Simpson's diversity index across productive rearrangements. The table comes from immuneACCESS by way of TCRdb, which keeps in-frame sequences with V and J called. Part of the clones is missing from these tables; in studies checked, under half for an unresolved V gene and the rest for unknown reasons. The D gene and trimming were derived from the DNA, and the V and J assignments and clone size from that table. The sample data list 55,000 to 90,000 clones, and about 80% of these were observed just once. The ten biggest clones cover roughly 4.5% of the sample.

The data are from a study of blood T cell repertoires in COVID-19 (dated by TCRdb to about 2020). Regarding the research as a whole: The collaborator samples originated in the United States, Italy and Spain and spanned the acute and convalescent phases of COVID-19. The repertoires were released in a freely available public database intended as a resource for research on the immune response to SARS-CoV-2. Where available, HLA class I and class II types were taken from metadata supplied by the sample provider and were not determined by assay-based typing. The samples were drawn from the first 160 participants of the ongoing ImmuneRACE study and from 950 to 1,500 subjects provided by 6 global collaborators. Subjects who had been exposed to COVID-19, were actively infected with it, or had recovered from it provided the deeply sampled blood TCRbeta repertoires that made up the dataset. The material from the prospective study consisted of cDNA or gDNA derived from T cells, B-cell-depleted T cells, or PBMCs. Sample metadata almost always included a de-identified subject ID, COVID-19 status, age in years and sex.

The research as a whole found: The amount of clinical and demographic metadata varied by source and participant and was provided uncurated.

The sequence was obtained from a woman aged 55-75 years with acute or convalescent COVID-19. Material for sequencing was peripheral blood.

CDR3 reads: CATSGLAGGHEQFF. The DNA is TGTGCCACCAGCGGTCTAGCGGGGGGGCATGAGCAGTTCTTC. The rearranged segments are TRBV15 and TRBJ2-1; 12 central nucleotides agree with TRBD2. Trimming removed 5 bases from V and 8 bases from J; the gene matches leave 4 bases unexplained. CDR1 is given as LNHNV and CDR2 as YYDKDF, both from the germline V gene (reference sequence). The CDR3 holds 14 amino acids from the cysteine to the phenylalanine. The only DNA kept is the CDR3, 42 bases in frame from the first base.